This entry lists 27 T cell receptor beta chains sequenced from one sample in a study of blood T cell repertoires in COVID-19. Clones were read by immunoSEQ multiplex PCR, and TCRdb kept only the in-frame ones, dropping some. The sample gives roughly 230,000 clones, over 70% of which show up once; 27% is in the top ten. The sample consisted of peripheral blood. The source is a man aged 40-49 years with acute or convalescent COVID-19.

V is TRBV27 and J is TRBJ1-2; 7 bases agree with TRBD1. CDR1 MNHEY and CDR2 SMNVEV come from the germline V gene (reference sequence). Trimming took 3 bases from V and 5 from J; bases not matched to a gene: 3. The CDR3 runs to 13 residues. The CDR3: CASSFGTEYGYTF. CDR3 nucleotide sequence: TGTGCCAGCAGTTTCGGGACAGAGTATGGCTACACCTTC.

CDR3 coding DNA: TGTGCCAGCAGCCAAGATCGACGCGGGACCACCTACGAGCAGTACTTC. Amino acid sequence: CASSQDRRGTTYEQYF. The chain carries TRBV3-1 (or the pseudogene TRBV3-2) and TRBJ2-7; tentatively, D is TRBD2 (6 bases). Trimming removed 0 bases from V and 2 bases from J, with 14 bases in between. Germline V gives CDR1 LGHDT, CDR2 YNNKEL (reference sequence). The CDR3 has 16 amino acids.

The CDR3 is CASSFQGKADTQYF. The CDR3 bases are TGCGCCAGCAGCTTCCAGGGGAAGGCAGATACGCAGTATTTT. This chain uses TRBV5-1 with TRBJ2-3, with a weak D call TRBD1 (6 bases). This CDR3 has 14 residues. Germline assignment: CDR1 SGHRS and CDR2 YFSETQ. Trimming pared 2 bases from V and 4 bases from J, leaving 11 bases between.

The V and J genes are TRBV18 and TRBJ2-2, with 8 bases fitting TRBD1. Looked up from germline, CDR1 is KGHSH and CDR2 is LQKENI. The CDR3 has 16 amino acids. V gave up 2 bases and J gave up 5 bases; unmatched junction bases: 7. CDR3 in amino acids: CASSPMARGRTGELFF. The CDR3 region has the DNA TGTGCCAGCTCACCAATGGCCAGGGGGCGAACCGGGGAGCTGTTTTTT.

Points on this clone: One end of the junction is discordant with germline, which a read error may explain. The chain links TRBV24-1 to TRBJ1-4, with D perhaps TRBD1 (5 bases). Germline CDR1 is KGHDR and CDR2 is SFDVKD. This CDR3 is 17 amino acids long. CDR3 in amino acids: CATRDSRRGLSIEKLFF. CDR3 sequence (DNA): TGTGCCACCAGGGATTCAAGAAGGGGACTTAGTATAGAAAAACTGTTTTTT.

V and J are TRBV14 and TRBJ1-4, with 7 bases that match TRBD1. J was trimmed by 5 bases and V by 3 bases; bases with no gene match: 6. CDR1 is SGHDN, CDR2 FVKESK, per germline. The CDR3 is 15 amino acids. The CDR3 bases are TGTGCCAGCAGCCATGGGACAGCCTACAATGAAAAACTGTTTTTT. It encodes CASSHGTAYNEKLFF.

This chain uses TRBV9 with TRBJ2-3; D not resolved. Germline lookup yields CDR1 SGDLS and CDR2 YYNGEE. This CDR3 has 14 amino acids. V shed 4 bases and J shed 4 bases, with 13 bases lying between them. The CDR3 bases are TGTGCCAGCAGCCCCCGGTCCATAGCAGATACGCAGTATTTT. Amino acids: CASSPRSIADTQYF.

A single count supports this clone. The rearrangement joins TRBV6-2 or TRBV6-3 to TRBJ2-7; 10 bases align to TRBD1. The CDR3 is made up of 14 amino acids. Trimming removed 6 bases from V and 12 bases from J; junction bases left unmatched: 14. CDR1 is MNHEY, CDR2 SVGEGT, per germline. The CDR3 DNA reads TGTGCCAGCAGCCTAATCGCTGACAGGGGGCTTCGGTACTTC. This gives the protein CASSLIADRGLRYF.

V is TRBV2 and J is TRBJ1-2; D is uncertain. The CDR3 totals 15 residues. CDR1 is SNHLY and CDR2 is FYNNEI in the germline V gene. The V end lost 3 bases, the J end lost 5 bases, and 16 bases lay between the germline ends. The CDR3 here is CASSEPARELYGYTF. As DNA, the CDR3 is TGTGCCAGCAGTGAGCCGGCCCGGGAACTATATGGCTACACCTTC. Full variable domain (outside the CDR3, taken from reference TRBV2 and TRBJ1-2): EPEVTQTPSHQVTQMGQEVILRCVPISNHLYFYWYRQILGQKVEFLVSFYNNEISEKSEIFDDQFSVERPDGSNFTLKIRSTKLEDSAMYFCASSEPARELYGYTFGSGTRLTVV.

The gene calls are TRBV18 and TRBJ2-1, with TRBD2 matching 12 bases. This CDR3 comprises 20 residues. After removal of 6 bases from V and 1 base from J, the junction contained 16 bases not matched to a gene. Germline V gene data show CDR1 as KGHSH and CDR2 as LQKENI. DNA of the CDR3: TGTGCCAGCTCGCCTGGACTAGCGGGGCATGTGGTCGGATCCTACAATGAGCAGTTCTTC. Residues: CASSPGLAGHVVGSYNEQFF.

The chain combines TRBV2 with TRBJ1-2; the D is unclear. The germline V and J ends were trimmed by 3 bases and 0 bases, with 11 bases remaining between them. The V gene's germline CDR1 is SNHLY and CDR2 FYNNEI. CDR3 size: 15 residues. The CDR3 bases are TGTGCCAGCAGTGAGTTACAGAATACTAACTATGGCTACACCTTC. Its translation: CASSELQNTNYGYTF.

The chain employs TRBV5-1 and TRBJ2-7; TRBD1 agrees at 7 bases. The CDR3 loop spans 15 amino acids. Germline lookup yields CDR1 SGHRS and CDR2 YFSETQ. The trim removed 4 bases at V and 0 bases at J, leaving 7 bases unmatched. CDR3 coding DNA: TGCGCCAGCAGCCTGACAGGGCGGAGCTCCTACGAGCAGTACTTC. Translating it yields CASSLTGRSSYEQYF.

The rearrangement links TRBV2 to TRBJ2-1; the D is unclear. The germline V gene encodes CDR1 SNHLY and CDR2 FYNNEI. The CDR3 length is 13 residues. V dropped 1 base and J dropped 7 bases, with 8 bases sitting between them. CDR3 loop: CASSEGPWNEQFF. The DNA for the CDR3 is TGTGCCAGCAGTGAAGGGCCATGGAATGAGCAGTTCTTC.

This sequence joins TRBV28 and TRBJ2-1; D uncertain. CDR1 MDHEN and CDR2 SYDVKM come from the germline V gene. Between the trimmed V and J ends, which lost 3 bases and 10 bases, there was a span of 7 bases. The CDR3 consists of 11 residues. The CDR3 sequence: CASSLQLEQFF. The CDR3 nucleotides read TGTGCCAGCAGTTTGCAGTTAGAGCAGTTCTTC.

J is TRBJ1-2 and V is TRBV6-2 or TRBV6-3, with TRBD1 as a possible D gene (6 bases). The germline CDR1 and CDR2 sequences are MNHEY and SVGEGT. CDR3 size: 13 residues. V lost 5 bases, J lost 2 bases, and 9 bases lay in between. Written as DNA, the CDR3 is TGTGCCAGCAGTCAGGACAGCAACTATGGCTACACCTTC. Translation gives CASSQDSNYGYTF.

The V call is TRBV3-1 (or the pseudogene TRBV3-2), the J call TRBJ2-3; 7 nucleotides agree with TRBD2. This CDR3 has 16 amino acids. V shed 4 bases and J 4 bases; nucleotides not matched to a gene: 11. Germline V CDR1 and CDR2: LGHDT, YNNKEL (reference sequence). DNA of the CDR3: TGTGCCAGCAGCCCCGGGGACTATTATCGGGCAGATACGCAGTATTTT. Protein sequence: CASSPGDYYRADTQYF.

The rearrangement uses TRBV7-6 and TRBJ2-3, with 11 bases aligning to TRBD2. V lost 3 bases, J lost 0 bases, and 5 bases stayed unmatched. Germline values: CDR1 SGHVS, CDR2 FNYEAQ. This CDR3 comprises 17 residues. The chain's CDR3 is CASSFGLAGSSTDTQYF. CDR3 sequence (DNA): TGTGCCAGCAGCTTTGGACTAGCGGGTTCTAGCACAGATACGCAGTATTTT.

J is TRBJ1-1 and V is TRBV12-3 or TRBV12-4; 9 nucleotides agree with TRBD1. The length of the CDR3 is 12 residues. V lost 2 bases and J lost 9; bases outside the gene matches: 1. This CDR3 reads CASSLTGGKAFF. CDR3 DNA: TGTGCCAGCAGTTTAACAGGGGGCAAAGCTTTCTTT.

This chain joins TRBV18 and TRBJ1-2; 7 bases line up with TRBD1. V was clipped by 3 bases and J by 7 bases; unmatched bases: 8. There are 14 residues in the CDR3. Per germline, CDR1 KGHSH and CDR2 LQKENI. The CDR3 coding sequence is TGTGCCAGCTCACCCCGACAGGGCTACGGTGGCTACACCTTC. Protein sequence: CASSPRQGYGGYTF.

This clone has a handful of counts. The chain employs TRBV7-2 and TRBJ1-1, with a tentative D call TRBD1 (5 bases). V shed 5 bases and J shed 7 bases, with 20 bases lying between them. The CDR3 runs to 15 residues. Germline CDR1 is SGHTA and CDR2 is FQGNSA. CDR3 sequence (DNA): TGTGCCAGCAGCCCCCCCGGGGGGTCGCAGGGTGAAGCTTTCTTT. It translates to CASSPPGGSQGEAFF.

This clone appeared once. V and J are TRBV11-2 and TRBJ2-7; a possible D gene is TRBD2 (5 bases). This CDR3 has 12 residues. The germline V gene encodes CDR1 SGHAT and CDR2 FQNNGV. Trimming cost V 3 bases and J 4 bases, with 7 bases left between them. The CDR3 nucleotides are TGTGCCAGCAGCTTCGGGGTATACGAGCAGTACTTC. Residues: CASSFGVYEQYF.

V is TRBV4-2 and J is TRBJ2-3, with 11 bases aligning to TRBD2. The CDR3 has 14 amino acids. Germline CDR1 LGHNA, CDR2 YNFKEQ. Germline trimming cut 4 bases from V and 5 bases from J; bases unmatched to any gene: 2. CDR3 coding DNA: TGTGCCAGCAGCCCCGGACTAGCGGGAGATACGCAGTATTTT. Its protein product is CASSPGLAGDTQYF.

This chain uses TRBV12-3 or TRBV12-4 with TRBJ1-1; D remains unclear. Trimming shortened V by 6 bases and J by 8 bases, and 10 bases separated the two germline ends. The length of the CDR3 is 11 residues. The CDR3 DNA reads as TGTGCCAGCAGCTATAGAGGGGAAGCTTTCTTT. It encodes CASSYRGEAFF.

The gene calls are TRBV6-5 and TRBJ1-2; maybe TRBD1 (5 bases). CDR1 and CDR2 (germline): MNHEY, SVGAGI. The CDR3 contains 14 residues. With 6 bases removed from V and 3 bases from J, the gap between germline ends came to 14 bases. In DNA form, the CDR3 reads TGTGCCAGCAGATTGGGGGGAAGGGACTATGGCTACACCTTC. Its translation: CASRLGGRDYGYTF.

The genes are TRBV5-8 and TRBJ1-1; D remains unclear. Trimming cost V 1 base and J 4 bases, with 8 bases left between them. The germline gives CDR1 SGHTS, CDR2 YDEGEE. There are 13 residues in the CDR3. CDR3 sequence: CASSLMLATEAFF. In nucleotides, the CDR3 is TGTGCCAGCAGCTTGATGCTAGCCACTGAAGCTTTCTTT.

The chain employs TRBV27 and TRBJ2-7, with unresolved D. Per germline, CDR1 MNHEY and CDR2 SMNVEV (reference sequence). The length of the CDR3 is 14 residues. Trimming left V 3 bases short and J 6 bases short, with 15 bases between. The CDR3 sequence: CASSFRSQFGEQYF. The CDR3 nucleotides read TGTGCCAGCAGTTTTAGGTCACAGTTCGGCGAGCAGTACTTC.

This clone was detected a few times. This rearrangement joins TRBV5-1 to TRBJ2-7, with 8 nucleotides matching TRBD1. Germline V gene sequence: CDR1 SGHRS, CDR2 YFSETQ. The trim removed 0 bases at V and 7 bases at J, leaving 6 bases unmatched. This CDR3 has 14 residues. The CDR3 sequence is CASSLGQGQVEQYF. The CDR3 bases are TGCGCCAGCAGCTTGGGACAGGGACAGGTTGAGCAGTACTTC. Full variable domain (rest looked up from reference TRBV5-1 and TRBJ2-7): KAGVTQTPRYLIKTRGQQVTLSCSPISGHRSVSWYQQTPGQGLQFLFEYFSETQRNKGNFPGRFSGRQFSNSRSEMNVSTLELGDSALYLCASSLGQGQVEQYFGPGTRLTVT.